This is a list of T cell receptor beta chains from one sample in a study of T cells in tumors after PD-1 blockade. Only in-frame clones appear in the TCRdb table, and some are missing; sequencing was by immunoSEQ multiplex PCR. The sample carries thousands of clones, about 62% recorded once. The sample here was tumor tissue, taken after anti-PD-1 treatment. These receptors were collected from a human donor with basal cell carcinoma. CDR3s include the opening cysteine and the closing phenylalanine or tryptophan. The order of the fields is V gene, J gene, D gene, clone size, CDR3 protein, CDR3 DNA. The D gene is left open where the match is weak. Clone size is not always given. Where it is, it says once, few, many or a class for expanded clones.

>TRBV30|TRBJ2-7|TRBD2|NA
CAWSDGLAYYEQYF
TGTGCCTGGAGTGACGGACTAGCATACTACGAGCAGTACTTC
>TRBV15|TRBJ1-5|NA|large
CATSRARDSNQPQHF
TGTGCCACCAGCAGAGCCCGGGACAGCAATCAGCCCCAGCATTTT
>TRBV3-1/TRBV3-2|TRBJ2-5|NA|once
CASSLSVGAGETQYF
TGTGCCAGCAGCCTAAGTGTGGGGGCGGGAGAGACCCAGTACTTC
>TRBV3-1/TRBV3-2|TRBJ2-2|NA|few
CASSQDFRQSLFTGELFF
TGTGCCAGCAGCCAAGATTTTAGACAGTCCCTTTTCACCGGGGAGCTGTTTTTT
>TRBV29-1|TRBJ2-1|TRBD2|NA
CSVVSLASRDEQFF
TGCAGCGTTGTATCACTAGCGTCTAGGGATGAGCAGTTCTTC
>TRBV13|TRBJ1-2|TRBD1|NA
CASSLSTGAGYTF
TGTGCCAGCAGCCTATCGACAGGGGCTGGCTACACCTTC
>TRBV11-1|TRBJ2-1|TRBD1|NA
CASSLDRGGYNEQFF
TGTGCCAGCAGCCTCGACAGGGGCGGCTACAATGAGCAGTTCTTC
>TRBV7-6|TRBJ2-3|TRBD2|NA
CASSLGGLAGVIDTQYF
TGTGCCAGCAGCTTAGGTGGGCTAGCGGGGGTGATAGATACGCAGTATTTT
>TRBV5-5|TRBJ1-5|NA|NA
CASSLVAGVNQPQHF
TGTGCCAGCAGCTTGGTGGCAGGGGTCAATCAGCCCCAGCATTTT
>TRBV11-3|TRBJ1-2|NA|NA
CASSRDGTYGYTF
TGTGCCAGCAGCCGAGACGGGACCTATGGCTACACCTTC
>TRBV13|TRBJ2-1|NA|NA
CASTEQGSYNEQFF
TGTGCCAGCACCGAACAGGGCTCCTACAATGAGCAGTTCTTC
>TRBV9|TRBJ2-7|TRBD1|NA
CASSARQGVTSYEQYF
TGTGCCAGCAGCGCACGACAGGGTGTTACCTCCTACGAGCAGTACTTC
>TRBV19|TRBJ2-1|NA|NA
CASSYSFSYNEQFF
TGTGCCAGTAGTTATTCGTTCTCCTACAATGAGCAGTTCTTC
>TRBV14|TRBJ1-1|TRBD1|NA
CASSPLGTGGVEAFF
TGTGCCAGCAGCCCACTTGGGACAGGGGGCGTTGAGGCTTTCTTT
>TRBV28|TRBJ1-2|TRBD1|few
CASSATGSGGYTF
TGTGCCAGCAGTGCGACAGGGTCGGGGGGCTACACCTTC
>TRBV29-1|TRBJ2-1|NA|NA
CSVEGWRSNEQFF
TGCAGCGTTGAAGGGTGGCGCTCCAATGAGCAGTTCTTC
>TRBV5-4|TRBJ2-1|NA|few
CASSKAEAYNEQFF
TGTGCCAGCAGCAAAGCTGAGGCCTACAATGAGCAGTTCTTC
>TRBV6-2/TRBV6-3|TRBJ2-3|TRBD2|NA
CASSYASGGDTQYF
TGTGCCAGCAGTTACGCTAGCGGGGGAGATACGCAGTATTTT
>TRBV5-1|TRBJ1-5|TRBD1|NA
CASSLDGQGASQPQHF
TGCGCCAGCAGCTTGGATGGACAGGGGGCTTCTCAGCCCCAGCATTTT
>TRBV2|TRBJ2-2|TRBD1|large
CASPGQGAAGELFF
TGTGCCAGCCCGGGACAGGGGGCGGCCGGGGAGCTGTTTTTT
>TRBV3-1/TRBV3-2|TRBJ1-3|NA|NA
CASSQDVPGLSGNTIYF
TGTGCCAGCAGCCAAGATGTCCCAGGCCTCTCTGGAAACACCATATATTTT
>TRBV19|TRBJ2-7|NA|few
CASSAARGYEQYF
TGTGCCAGTAGTGCGGCACGGGGCTACGAGCAGTACTTC
>TRBV19|TRBJ2-1|TRBD2|once
CASSIGREGYNEQFF
TGTGCCAGTAGTATAGGCAGGGAGGGGTACAATGAGCAGTTCTTC
>TRBV19|TRBJ2-2|TRBD2|NA
CASSSWDWAGGLANTGELFF
TGTGCCAGTAGTAGTTGGGACTGGGCGGGGGGACTCGCGAACACCGGGGAGCTGTTTTTT
>TRBV5-4|TRBJ1-5|NA|NA
CASSLGPPYSNQPQHF
TGTGCCAGCAGCTTGGGGCCGCCATATAGCAATCAGCCCCAGCATTTT
>TRBV21-1|TRBJ1-5|NA|NA
CASSKEEGVNQPQHF
TGTGCCAGCTCCAAAGAGGAGGGCGTCAATCAGCCCCAGCATTTT
>TRBV7-2|TRBJ1-1|NA|NA
CASSQQANTEAFF
TGTGCCAGCAGCCAACAGGCGAACACTGAAGCTTTCTTT
>TRBV19|TRBJ1-5|NA|NA
CASSIQGGASNQPQHF
TGTGCCAGTAGTATACAAGGGGGGGCGAGCAATCAGCCCCAGCATTTT
>TRBV20-1|TRBJ2-7|NA|NA
CSARDTHEQYF
TGCAGTGCTAGAGATACGCACGAGCAGTACTTC
>TRBV5-4|TRBJ1-1|NA|NA
CTSSLVGVGTEAFF
TGTACCAGCAGCTTGGTTGGGGTAGGGACTGAAGCTTTCTTT
>TRBV2|TRBJ2-1|NA|NA
CASSQRSPVTYNEQFF
TGTGCCAGCTCTCAGAGATCCCCCGTCACCTACAATGAGCAGTTCTTC
>TRBV6-5|TRBJ2-1|NA|NA
CASSYSATGIYNEQFF
TGTGCCAGCAGTTACTCAGCGACCGGGATTTACAATGAGCAGTTCTTC
>TRBV7-2|TRBJ2-5|TRBD1|NA
CASSSAWGTGGAQYF
TGTGCCAGCAGCTCAGCCTGGGGTACAGGGGGAGCCCAGTACTTC
>TRBV15|TRBJ2-1|TRBD2|few
CATSASGGLYNEQFF
TGTGCCACCAGCGCTAGCGGGGGGTTATACAATGAGCAGTTCTTC
>TRBV7-8|TRBJ2-7|NA|NA
CASTQPTRQSYEQYF
TGTGCCAGCACCCAACCGACCCGACAGTCCTACGAGCAGTACTTC
>TRBV12-3/TRBV12-4|TRBJ2-1|NA|NA
CASNPRAGSEQFF
TGTGCCAGCAACCCCAGGGCGGGGAGTGAGCAGTTCTTC
>TRBV6-1|TRBJ1-1|NA|NA
CASSEGLNTEAFF
TGTGCCAGCAGTGAAGGGCTGAACACTGAAGCTTTCTTT
>TRBV7-8|TRBJ1-4|TRBD1|once
CASSSKDREVEKLFF
TGTGCCAGCAGCTCGAAGGACAGGGAGGTTGAAAAACTGTTTTTT
>TRBV4-1|TRBJ2-7|TRBD2|NA
CASSQALSAGGHYEQYF
TGCGCCAGCAGCCAAGCCCTAAGCGCGGGGGGGCATTACGAGCAGTACTTC
>TRBV27|TRBJ1-2|NA|NA
CASSLRQGNGYTF
TGTGCCAGCAGTTTAAGGCAGGGCAACGGCTACACCTTC
>TRBV28|TRBJ2-3|TRBD2|NA
CASSFPGGATDTQYF
TGTGCCAGCAGTTTCCCCGGGGGGGCCACGGATACGCAGTATTTT
>TRBV30|TRBJ1-2|NA|NA
CAWSVRGKSYGYTF
TGTGCCTGGAGTGTGAGAGGGAAGAGCTATGGCTACACCTTC
>TRBV14|TRBJ2-1|NA|NA
CASSQGELGWDEQFF
TGTGCCAGCAGCCAAGGCGAACTAGGTTGGGATGAGCAGTTCTTC
>TRBV5-6|TRBJ2-7|TRBD2|NA
CASSRGGREYEQYF
TGTGCCAGCAGCCGCGGGGGGCGGGAATACGAGCAGTACTTC
>TRBV5-4|TRBJ1-3|NA|NA
CASSLAGGSSGNTIYF
TGTGCCAGCAGCTTGGCCGGCGGGAGCTCTGGAAACACCATATATTTT
>TRBV10-3|TRBJ1-2|NA|NA
CAISGRDYGYTF
TGTGCCATCAGTGGCAGGGACTATGGCTACACCTTC
>TRBV12-5|TRBJ2-1|NA|few
CASGLVPDPGVNEQFF
TGTGCTAGTGGTTTGGTACCTGACCCGGGGGTAAATGAGCAGTTCTTC
>TRBV7-2|TRBJ1-1|TRBD1|NA
CASSLQTGGSGRTEAFF
TGTGCCAGCAGCCTCCAGACAGGGGGCTCAGGAAGGACTGAAGCTTTCTTT
>TRBV5-1|TRBJ2-3|NA|NA
CASSAPGSGTDTQYF
TGCGCCAGCAGCGCCCCCGGTTCGGGCACAGATACGCAGTATTTT
>TRBV10-3|TRBJ2-7|TRBD1|NA
CAISGQGQGNEQYF
TGTGCCATCAGTGGCCAGGGACAGGGGAACGAGCAGTACTTC
>TRBV5-1|TRBJ2-1|NA|NA
CASSLFQRNEQFF
TGCGCCAGCAGCTTGTTTCAGCGAAATGAGCAGTTCTTC
>TRBV12-5|TRBJ2-6|NA|NA
CASGLVGGRISGANVLTF
TGTGCTAGTGGTTTGGTAGGAGGCCGGATCTCTGGGGCCAACGTCCTGACTTTC
>TRBV5-1|TRBJ2-1|TRBD2|NA
CASSPRTSGGISYNEQFF
TGCGCCAGCAGCCCGCGGACTAGCGGGGGGATCTCCTACAATGAGCAGTTCTTC
>TRBV6-6|TRBJ1-5|NA|NA
CASSYSETQPQHF
TGTGCCAGCAGTTACTCGGAGACTCAGCCCCAGCATTTT
>TRBV30|TRBJ2-1|NA|NA
CAWSVRGFSYNEQFF
TGTGCCTGGAGTGTACGAGGGTTCTCCTACAATGAGCAGTTCTTC